The T cell receptor beta chain under discussion was sequenced for a study of shared clonotypes between healthy human individuals. The study, taken as a whole, reports: Clonotype sharing among donors likely depends on sequencing depth.

Germline V gene sequence: CDR1 SEHNR, CDR2 FQNEAQ (reference sequence). V dropped 2 bases and J dropped 2 bases, with 5 bases sitting between them. CDR3 length: 13 residues. In the case of this clone: Its antigen is still unknown.

Each cell subset's genomic DNA was divided evenly among several immunoSEQ plates. Assay used: immunoSEQ multiplex PCR; TCRdb lists only in-frame clones, some missing. The table shows about 710,000 clones, with 55% to 75% occurring only once. The sequence was collected from a woman between 25 and 40 years old in good health. The chain is built from TRBV7-9 and TRBJ2-3; no definite D call. The sample consisted of memory CD4+ T cells sorted from blood. The subset: CD45RA-negative fraction. The CDR3 sequence is CASSLRLTDTQYF. In DNA form, the CDR3 reads TGTGCCAGCAGCTTAAGACTCACAGATACGCAGTATTTT. Drawing the rest from reference TRBV7-9 and TRBJ2-3, the complete variable domain is DTGVSQNPRHKITKRGQNVTFRCDPISEHNRLYWYRQTLGQGPEFLTYFQNEAQLEKSRLLSDRFSAERPKGSFSTLEIQRTEQGDSAMYLCASSLRLTDTQYFGPGTRLTVL.